The 9 T cell receptor beta chains given below trace back to one sample, sequenced in a study of blood T cell repertoires in COVID-19. Only in-frame clones appear in the TCRdb table, and some are missing; sequencing was by immunoSEQ multiplex PCR. In the table there are fewer than 350,000 clones, about 85% of which are singletons. Material: PBMCs or T cells enriched from blood (not recorded which). The receptors were sampled from a woman in her forties or fifties who had recovered from COVID-19.

The V call is TRBV19, the J call TRBJ1-3; TRBD1 matches 8 bases. The CDR3 covers 14 residues. Per germline, CDR1 LNHDA and CDR2 SQIVND (reference sequence). V was clipped by 6 bases and J by 2 bases; unmatched bases: 3. This CDR3 reads CASRRTGTGNTIYF. In nucleotides, the CDR3 is TGTGCCAGTAGACGGACAGGGACTGGAAACACCATATATTTT.

The gene calls are TRBV5-1 and TRBJ1-2, with 9 bases identical to TRBD1. V shed 4 bases, J shed 4 bases, and the junction held 11 bases outside the gene matches. CDR1 and CDR2 (germline): SGHRS, YFSETQ. The CDR3 sequence is 16 residues long. The CDR3 reads CASSLLGQGIAYGYTF. DNA for the CDR3: TGCGCCAGCAGCCTTTTAGGACAGGGGATCGCCTATGGCTACACCTTC.

This clone showed up just a few times. The chain uses TRBV6-2 or TRBV6-3 and TRBJ2-7, with D unclear. CDR3 size: 12 residues. Germline V CDR1 and CDR2: MNHEY, SVGEGT. V lost 5 bases and J 7 bases, leaving 12 bases between the germline ends. CDR3 DNA: TGTGCCAGCAGTAAACTTCCGCGGGAGCAGTACTTC. Translation gives CASSKLPREQYF.

The rearrangement joins TRBV3-1 (or the pseudogene TRBV3-2) to TRBJ1-4, with D uncertain. This CDR3 contains 15 residues. Trimming removed 7 bases from V and 3 bases from J, with 15 bases in between. CDR1 and CDR2 (germline): LGHDT, YNNKEL (reference sequence). Here the CDR3 reads CASTPSGGPNEKLFF. The DNA for the CDR3 is TGTGCCAGCACCCCGAGTGGAGGGCCTAATGAAAAACTGTTTTTT.

The V gene is TRBV9, the J gene TRBJ1-4, with a possible D match to TRBD1 (6 bases). This CDR3 contains 15 residues. Per the germline V gene, CDR1 is SGDLS and CDR2 is YYNGEE. Trimming removed 0 bases at V and 5 bases at J, with 11 bases between. Here the CDR3 DNA reads TGTGCCAGCAGCGTAGGGCAGGGGCAGAATGAAAAACTGTTTTTT. Residues: CASSVGQGQNEKLFF.

The chain couples TRBV6-5 to TRBJ2-3; D is possibly TRBD2 (5 bases). Per germline, CDR1 MNHEY and CDR2 SVGAGI. V gave up 2 bases and J gave up 4 bases, with 10 bases separating them. The CDR3 runs to 14 residues. The CDR3 is CASSYRRSSDTQYF. As DNA, the CDR3 is TGTGCCAGCAGTTACAGGAGGAGTTCAGATACGCAGTATTTT.

V is TRBV19 and J is TRBJ1-5; 10 bases line up with TRBD1. The CDR3 loop spans 16 amino acids. Looked up from germline, CDR1 is LNHDA and CDR2 is SQIVND (reference sequence). Germline trimming cut 7 bases from V and 0 bases from J; bases unmatched to any gene: 6. For the CDR3, the DNA is TGTGCCAGTAAGGGGGACAGGGGCCTTAGCAATCAGCCCCAGCATTTT. It translates to CASKGDRGLSNQPQHF.

The chain uses TRBV18 and TRBJ1-5, with 10 nucleotides matching TRBD1. This CDR3 spans 17 amino acids. Germline values: CDR1 KGHSH, CDR2 LQKENI. J was trimmed by 2 bases and V by 2 bases; bases with no gene match: 6. CDR3 residues: CASSPDRGHVGNQPQHF. The DNA of the CDR3 is TGTGCCAGCTCACCAGACAGGGGGCACGTTGGCAATCAGCCCCAGCATTTT.

The rearrangement links TRBV11-2 to TRBJ1-1, with 11 bases matching TRBD1. This CDR3 is built from 15 residues. Germline CDR1 SGHAT, CDR2 FQNNGV. V lost 1 base to trimming and J lost 5 bases; unmatched junction nucleotides: 3. CDR3 bases: TGTGCCAGCAGCTTAGGGACAGGGGGCTATACTGAAGCTTTCTTT. Translated: CASSLGTGGYTEAFF.